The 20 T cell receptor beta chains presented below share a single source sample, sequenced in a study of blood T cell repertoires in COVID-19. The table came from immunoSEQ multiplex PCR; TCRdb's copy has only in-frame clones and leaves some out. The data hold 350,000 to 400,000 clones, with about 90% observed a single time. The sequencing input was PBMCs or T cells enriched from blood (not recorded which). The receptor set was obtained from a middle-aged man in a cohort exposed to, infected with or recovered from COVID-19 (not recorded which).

The chain's CDR3 is CASSPRRSDEQFF. The CDR3 bases are TGTGCCAGCTCACCACGCCGGTCCGATGAGCAGTTCTTC. The chain carries TRBV18 and TRBJ2-1; D is undetermined. Germline values: CDR1 KGHSH, CDR2 LQKENI. With 1 base removed from V and 8 bases from J, the gap between germline ends came to 9 bases. This CDR3 has 13 residues.

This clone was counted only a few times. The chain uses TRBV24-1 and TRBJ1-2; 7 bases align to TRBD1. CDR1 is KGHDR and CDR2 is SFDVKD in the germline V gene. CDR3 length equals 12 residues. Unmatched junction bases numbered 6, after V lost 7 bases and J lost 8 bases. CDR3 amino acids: CATSKTGSGYTF. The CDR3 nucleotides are TGTGCCACCAGCAAGACAGGGAGCGGCTACACCTTC.

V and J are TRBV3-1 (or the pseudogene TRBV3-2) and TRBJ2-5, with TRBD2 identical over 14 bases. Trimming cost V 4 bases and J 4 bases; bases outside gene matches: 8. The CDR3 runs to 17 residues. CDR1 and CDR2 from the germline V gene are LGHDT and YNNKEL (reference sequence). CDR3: CASSPGLAGEKGETQYF. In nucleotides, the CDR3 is TGTGCCAGCAGCCCGGGACTAGCGGGAGAGAAGGGAGAGACCCAGTACTTC.

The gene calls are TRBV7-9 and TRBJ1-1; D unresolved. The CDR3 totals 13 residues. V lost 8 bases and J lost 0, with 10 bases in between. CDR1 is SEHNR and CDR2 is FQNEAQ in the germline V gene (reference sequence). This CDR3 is CASAQFMNTEAFF. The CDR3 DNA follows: TGTGCCAGCGCACAGTTCATGAACACTGAAGCTTTCTTT.

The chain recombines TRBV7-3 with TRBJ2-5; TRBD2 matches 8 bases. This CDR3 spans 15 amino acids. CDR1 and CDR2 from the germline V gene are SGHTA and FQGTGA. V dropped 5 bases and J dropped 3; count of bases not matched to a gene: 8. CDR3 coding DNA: TGTGCCAGCAGCATGAGCGGGAGTAGAAAAGAGACCCAGTACTTC. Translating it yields CASSMSGSRKETQYF.

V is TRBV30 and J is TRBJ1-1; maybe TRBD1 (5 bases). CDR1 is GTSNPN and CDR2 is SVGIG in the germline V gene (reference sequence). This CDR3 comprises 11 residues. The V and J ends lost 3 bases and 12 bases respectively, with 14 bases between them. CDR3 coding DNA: TGTGCCTGGAGCCACAATGGGGGGTCTTTCTTT. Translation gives CAWSHNGGSFF.

The CDR3 coding sequence is TGTGCCAGTAGTATAAGGGGAGGGATGAACACTGAAGCTTTCTTT. Its translation: CASSIRGGMNTEAFF. The V and J genes are TRBV19 and TRBJ1-1, with TRBD1 as a possible D gene (5 bases). Trimming stripped 2 bases from V and 0 bases from J, with 10 bases between. The CDR3 has 15 amino acids. Germline V CDR1 and CDR2: LNHDA, SQIVND (reference sequence).

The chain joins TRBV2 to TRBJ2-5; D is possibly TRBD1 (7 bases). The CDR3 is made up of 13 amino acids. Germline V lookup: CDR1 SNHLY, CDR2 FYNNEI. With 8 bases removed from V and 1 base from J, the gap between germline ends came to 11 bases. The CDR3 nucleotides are TGTGCCAGCGACCAGGGGGGCCAAGAGACCCAGTACTTC. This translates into CASDQGGQETQYF.

CDR3 coding DNA: TGCGCCAGCAGCCCCCAGGGTGGTGAAGCTTTCTTT. This gives the protein CASSPQGGEAFF. The chain couples TRBV4-1 to TRBJ1-1; a weak D match, TRBD1 (5 bases). The CDR3 spans 12 residues. V was clipped by 4 bases and J by 7 bases, with 10 bases between them. Germline loops: CDR1 MGHRA, CDR2 YSYEKL.

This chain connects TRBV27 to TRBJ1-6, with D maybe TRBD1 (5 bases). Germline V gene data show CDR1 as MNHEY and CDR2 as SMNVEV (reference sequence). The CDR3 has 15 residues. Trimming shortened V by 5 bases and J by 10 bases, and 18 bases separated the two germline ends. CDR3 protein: CASSLKVGGRSPLHF. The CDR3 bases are TGTGCCAGCAGTCTTAAGGTGGGGGGAAGGTCACCCCTCCACTTT.

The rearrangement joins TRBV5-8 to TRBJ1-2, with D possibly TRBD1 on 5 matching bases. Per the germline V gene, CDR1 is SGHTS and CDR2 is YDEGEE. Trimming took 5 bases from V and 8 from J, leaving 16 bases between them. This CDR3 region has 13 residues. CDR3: CASRVTGVWGYTF. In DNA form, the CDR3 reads TGTGCCAGCAGGGTTACAGGTGTCTGGGGCTACACCTTC. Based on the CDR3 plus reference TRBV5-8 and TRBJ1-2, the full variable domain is EAGVTQSPTHLIKTRGQQATLRCSPISGHTSVYWYQQALGLGLQFLLWYDEGEERNRGNFPPRFSGRQFPNYSSELNVNALELEDSALYLCASRVTGVWGYTFGSGTRLTVV.

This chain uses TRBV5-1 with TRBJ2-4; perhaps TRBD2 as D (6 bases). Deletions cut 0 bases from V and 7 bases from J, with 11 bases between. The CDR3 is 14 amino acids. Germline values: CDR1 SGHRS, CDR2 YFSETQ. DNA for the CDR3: TGCGCCAGCAGCTTGGTTGGAGGGCTGAACATTCAGTACTTC. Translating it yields CASSLVGGLNIQYF.

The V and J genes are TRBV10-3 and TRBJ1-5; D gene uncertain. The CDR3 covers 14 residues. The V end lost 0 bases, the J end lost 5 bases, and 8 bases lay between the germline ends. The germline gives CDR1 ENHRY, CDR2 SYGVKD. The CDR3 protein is CAISESMRDQPQHF. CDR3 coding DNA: TGTGCCATCAGTGAGTCGATGAGGGATCAGCCCCAGCATTTT.

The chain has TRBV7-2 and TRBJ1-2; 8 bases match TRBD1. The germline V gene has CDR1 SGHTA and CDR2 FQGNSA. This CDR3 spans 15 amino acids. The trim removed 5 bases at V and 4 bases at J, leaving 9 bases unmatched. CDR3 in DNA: TGTGCCAGCAGCGAAGGACAGGGCGACCTCTATGGCTACACCTTC. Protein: CASSEGQGDLYGYTF.

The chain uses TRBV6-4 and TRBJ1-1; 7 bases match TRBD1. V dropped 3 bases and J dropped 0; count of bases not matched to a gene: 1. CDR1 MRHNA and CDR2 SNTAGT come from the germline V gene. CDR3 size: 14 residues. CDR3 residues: CASSEGTVNTEAFF. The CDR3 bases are TGTGCCAGCAGTGAAGGGACAGTGAACACTGAAGCTTTCTTT.

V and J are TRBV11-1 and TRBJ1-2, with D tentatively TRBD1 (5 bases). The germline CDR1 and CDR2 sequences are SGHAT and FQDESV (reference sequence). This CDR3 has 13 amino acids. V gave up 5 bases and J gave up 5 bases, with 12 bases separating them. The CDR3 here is CASSIGTPYGYTF. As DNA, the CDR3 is TGTGCCAGCAGCATTGGGACTCCGTATGGCTACACCTTC. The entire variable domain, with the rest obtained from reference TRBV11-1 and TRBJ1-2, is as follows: EAEVAQSPRYKITEKSQAVAFWCDPISGHATLYWYRQILGQGPELLVQFQDESVVDDSQLPKDRFSAERLKGVDSTLKIQPAELGDSAMYLCASSIGTPYGYTFGSGTRLTVV.

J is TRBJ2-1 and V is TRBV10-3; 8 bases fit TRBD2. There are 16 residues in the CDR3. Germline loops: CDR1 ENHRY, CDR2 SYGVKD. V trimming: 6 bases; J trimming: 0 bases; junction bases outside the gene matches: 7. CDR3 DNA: TGTGCCATCAGCAATAGCGGGAAGAGCTCCTACAATGAGCAGTTCTTC. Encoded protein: CAISNSGKSSYNEQFF.

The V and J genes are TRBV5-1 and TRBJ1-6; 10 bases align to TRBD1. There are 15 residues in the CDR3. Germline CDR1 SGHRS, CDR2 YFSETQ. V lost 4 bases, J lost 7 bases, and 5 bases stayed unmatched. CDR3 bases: TGCGCCAGCAGCCCAAGGACAGGGGGGAATTCACCCCTCCACTTT. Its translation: CASSPRTGGNSPLHF.

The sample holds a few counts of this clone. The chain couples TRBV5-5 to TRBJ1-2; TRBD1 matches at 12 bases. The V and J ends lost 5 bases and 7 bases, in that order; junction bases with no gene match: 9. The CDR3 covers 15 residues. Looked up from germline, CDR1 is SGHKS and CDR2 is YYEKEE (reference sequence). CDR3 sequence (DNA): TGTGCCAGCAGGCCCTCCGGGACAGGGGGCTTTGGCTACACCTTC. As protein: CASRPSGTGGFGYTF.

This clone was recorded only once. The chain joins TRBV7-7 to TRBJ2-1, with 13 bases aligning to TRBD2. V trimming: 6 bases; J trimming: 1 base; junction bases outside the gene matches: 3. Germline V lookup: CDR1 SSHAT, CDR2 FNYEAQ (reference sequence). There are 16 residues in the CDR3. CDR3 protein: CASSTSGRASYNEQFF. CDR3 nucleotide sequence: TGTGCCAGCAGTACTAGCGGGAGGGCTTCCTACAATGAGCAGTTCTTC.